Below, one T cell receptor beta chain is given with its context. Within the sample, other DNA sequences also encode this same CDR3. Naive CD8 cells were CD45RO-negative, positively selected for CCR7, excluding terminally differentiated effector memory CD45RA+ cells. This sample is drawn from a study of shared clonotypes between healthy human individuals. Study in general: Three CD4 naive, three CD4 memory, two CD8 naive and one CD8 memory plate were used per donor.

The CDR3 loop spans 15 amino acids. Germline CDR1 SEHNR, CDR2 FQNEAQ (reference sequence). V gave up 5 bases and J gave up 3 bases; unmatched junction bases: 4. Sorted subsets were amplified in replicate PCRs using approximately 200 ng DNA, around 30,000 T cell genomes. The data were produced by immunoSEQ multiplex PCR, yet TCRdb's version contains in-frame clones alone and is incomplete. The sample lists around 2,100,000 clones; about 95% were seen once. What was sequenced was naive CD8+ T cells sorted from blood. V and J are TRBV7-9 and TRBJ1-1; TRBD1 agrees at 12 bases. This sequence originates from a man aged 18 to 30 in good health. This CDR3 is CASSPGQGADTEAFF. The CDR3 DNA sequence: TGTGCCAGCAGCCCGGGACAGGGGGCGGACACTGAAGCTTTCTTT.